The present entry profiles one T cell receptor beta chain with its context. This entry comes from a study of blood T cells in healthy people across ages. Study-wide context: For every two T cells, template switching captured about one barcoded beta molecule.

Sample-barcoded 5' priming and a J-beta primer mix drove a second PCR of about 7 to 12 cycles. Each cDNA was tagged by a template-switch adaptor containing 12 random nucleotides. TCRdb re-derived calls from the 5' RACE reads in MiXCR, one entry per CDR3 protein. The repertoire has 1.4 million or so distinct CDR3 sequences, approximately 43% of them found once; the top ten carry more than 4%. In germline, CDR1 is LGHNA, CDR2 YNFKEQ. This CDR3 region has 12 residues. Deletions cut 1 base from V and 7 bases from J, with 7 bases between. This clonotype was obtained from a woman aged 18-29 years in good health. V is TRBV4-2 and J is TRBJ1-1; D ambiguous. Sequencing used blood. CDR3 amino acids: CASSQVGFEAFF. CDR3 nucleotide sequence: TGTGCCAGCAGCCAAGTCGGGTTTGAAGCTTTCTTT.